This T cell receptor (beta chain) was identified in a study of glioma-infiltrating T cells. The CDR3 is 15 residues long. V shed 6 bases and J 4 bases; nucleotides not matched to a gene: 9. Per germline, CDR1 MNHNS and CDR2 SASEGT. The iRepertoire nested amplicon-rescue multiplex PCR amplified TCR alpha and beta CDR3s from RNA. In TCRdb, the multiplex PCR reads were re-called with MiXCR into one record per CDR3 protein. This table holds about 140,000 distinct CDR3 sequences, roughly two fifths found once. The receptor was isolated from a human donor with low-grade glioma or glioblastoma, undergoing nonglioma brain surgery, or in good health (not recorded which). The V gene is TRBV6-1, the J gene TRBJ2-7; 10 positions agree with TRBD1. Sequencing input: glioma tissue, nonneoplastic brain tissue, or PBMCs (not recorded which). CDR3 residues: CASSSPGQGRYEQYF. As DNA, the CDR3 is TGTGCCAGCAGCTCCCCGGGACAGGGGAGATACGAGCAGTACTTC.